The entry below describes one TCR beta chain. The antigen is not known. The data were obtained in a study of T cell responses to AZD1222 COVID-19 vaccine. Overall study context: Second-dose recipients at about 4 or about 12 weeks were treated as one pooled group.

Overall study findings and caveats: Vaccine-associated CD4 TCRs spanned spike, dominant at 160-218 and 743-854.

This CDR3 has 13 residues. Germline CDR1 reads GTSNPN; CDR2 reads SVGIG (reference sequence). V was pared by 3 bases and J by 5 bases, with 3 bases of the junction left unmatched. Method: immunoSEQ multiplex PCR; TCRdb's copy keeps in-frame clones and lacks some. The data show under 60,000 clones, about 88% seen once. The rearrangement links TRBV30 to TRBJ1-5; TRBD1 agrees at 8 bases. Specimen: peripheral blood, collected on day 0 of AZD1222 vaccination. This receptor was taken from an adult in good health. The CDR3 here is CAWRAGGDQPQHF. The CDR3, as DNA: TGTGCCTGGAGGGCAGGGGGCGATCAGCCCCAGCATTTT.